This T cell receptor beta chain was identified during a study of early T cells in non-severe SARS-CoV-2 infection. CDR3 size: 17 residues. Trimming left V 0 bases short and J 0 bases short, with 14 bases between. At least ten counts were recorded for this clonotype. The protocol attached unique molecular identifiers to individual cDNA molecules. TCRdb fed the 5' RACE reads into MiXCR, producing one record per CDR3 protein. The repertoire holds around 66,000 distinct CDR3 sequences, with around 5.7% as singletons. This chain connects TRBV6-7 to TRBJ1-2; D remains unclear. TRBV6-7 is given ORF status, its function remaining uncertain. The sequence came from an adult who was a healthcare worker with PCR-confirmed SARS-CoV-2 infection or an uninfected control (not recorded which). The sequences come from whole blood, collected at baseline. The CDR3 region is CASSYSCLLFANYGYTF. CDR3 nucleotides: TGTGCCAGCAGTTACTCGTGCCTTCTCTTTGCTAACTATGGCTACACCTTC.